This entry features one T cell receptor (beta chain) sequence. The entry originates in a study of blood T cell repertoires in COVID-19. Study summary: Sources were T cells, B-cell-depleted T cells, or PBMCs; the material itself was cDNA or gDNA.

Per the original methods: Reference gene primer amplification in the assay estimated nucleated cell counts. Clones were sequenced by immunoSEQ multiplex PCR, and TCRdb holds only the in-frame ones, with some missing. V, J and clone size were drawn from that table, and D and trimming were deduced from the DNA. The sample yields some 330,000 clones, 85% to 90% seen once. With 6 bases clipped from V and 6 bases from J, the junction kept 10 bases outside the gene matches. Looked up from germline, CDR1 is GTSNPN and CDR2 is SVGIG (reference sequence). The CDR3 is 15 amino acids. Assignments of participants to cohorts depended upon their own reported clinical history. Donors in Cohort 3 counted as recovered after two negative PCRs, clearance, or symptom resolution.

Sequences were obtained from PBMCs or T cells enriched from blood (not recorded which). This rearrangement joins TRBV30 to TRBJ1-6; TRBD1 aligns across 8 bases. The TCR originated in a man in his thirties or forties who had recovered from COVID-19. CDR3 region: CACQGASWINSPLHF. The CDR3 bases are TGTGCCTGCCAGGGGGCGAGCTGGATTAATTCACCCCTCCACTTT.